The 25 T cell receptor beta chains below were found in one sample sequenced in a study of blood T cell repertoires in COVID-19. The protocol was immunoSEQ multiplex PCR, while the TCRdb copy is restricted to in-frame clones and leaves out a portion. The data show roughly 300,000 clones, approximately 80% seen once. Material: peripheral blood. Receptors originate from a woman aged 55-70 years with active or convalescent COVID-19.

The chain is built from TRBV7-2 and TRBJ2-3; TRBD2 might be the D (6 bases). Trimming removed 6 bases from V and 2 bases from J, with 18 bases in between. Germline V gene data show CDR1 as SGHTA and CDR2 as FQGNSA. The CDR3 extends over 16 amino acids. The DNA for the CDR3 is TGTGCCAGCAGTATTAGCGGATCCCCTTCCACAGATACGCAGTATTTT. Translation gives CASSISGSPSTDTQYF.

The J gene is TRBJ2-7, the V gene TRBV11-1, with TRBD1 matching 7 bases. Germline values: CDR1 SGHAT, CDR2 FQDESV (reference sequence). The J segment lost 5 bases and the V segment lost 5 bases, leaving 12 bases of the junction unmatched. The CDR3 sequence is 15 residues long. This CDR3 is CASSRTTGRIHEQYF. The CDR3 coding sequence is TGTGCCAGCAGCAGGACGACAGGGAGAATACACGAGCAGTACTTC.

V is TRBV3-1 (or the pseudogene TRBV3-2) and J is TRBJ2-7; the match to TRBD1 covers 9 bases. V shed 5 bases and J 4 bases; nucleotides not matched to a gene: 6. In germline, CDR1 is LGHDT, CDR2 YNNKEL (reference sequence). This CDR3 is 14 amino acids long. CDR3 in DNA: TGTGCCAGCAGCGGGGGGACAGGGAGGTACGAGCAGTACTTC. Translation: CASSGGTGRYEQYF.

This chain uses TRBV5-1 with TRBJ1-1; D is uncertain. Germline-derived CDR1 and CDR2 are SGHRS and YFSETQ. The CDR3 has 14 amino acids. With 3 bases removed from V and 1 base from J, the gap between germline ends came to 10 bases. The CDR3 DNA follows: TGCGCCAGCAGCTGGAGGGCAGGGAACACTGAAGCTTTCTTT. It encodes CASSWRAGNTEAFF.

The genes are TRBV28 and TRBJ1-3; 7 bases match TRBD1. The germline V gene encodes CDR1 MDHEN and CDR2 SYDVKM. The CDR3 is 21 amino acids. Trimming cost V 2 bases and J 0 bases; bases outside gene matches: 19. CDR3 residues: CASSLISHASLRGSSGNTIYF. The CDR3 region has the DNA TGTGCCAGCAGTTTAATCTCTCACGCTAGTCTCAGGGGGAGCTCTGGAAACACCATATATTTT. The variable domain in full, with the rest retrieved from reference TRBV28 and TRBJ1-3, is DVKVTQSSRYLVKRTGEKVFLECVQDMDHENMFWYRQDPGLGLRLIYFSYDVKMKEKGDIPEGYSVSREKKERFSLILESASTNQTSMYLCASSLISHASLRGSSGNTIYFGEGSWLTVV.

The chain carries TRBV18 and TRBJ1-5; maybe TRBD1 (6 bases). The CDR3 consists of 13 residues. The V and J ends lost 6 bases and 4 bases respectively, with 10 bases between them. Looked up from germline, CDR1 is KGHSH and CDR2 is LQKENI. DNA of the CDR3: TGTGCCAGCTCGCTGGACAGAAATCAGCCCCAGCATTTT. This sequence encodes CASSLDRNQPQHF.

Here the CDR3 reads CASSQETFTLYNEQFF. CDR3 DNA sequence: TGTGCCAGCAGCCAAGAAACGTTTACGCTATACAATGAGCAGTTCTTC. J is TRBJ2-1 and V is TRBV14; no clear D. The ends were cut back, 0 bases at V and 4 bases at J, with 13 bases in the middle. In germline, CDR1 is SGHDN, CDR2 FVKESK. This CDR3 is built from 16 residues.

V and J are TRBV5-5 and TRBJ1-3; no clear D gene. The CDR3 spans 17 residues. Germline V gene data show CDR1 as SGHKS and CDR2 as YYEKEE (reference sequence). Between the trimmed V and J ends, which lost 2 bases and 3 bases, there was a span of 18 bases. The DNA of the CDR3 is TGTGCCAGCAGCTTCCTTACCCTGGAGGGCGGTGGAAACACCATATATTTT. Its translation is CASSFLTLEGGGNTIYF.

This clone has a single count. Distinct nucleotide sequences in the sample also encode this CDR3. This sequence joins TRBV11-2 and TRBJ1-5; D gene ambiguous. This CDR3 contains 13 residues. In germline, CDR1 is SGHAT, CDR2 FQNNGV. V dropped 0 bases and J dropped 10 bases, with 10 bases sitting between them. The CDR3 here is CASSLDHGQPQHF. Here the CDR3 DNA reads TGTGCCAGCAGCTTAGATCACGGTCAACCCCAGCATTTT.

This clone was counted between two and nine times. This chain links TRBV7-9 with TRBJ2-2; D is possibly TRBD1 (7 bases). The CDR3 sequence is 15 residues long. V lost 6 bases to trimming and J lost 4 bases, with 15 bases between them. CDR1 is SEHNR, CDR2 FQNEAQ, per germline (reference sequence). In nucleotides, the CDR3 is TGTGCCAGCAGTTTCAGGGGGGATACCACCGGGGAGCTGTTTTTT. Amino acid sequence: CASSFRGDTTGELFF.

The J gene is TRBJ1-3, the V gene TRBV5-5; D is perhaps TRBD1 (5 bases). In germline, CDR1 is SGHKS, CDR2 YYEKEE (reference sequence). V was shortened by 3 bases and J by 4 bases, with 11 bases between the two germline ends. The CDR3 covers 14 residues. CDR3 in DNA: TGTGCCAGCAGCTCGGGGGACCCCGGAAACACCATATATTTT. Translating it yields CASSSGDPGNTIYF.

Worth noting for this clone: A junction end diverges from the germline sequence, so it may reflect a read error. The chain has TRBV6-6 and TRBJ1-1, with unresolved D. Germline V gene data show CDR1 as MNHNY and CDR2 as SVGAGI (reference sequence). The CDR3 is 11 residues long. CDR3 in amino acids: CASSYEADAFF. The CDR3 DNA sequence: TGTGCCAGCAGTTACGAGGCTGACGCTTTCTTT.

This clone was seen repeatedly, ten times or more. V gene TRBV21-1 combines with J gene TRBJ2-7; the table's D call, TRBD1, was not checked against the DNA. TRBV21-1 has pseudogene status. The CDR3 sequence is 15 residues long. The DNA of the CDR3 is TGTGCCAGCAGCAAGTCGCAGGGAATGGGCTACGAGCAGTACTTC. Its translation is CASSKSQGMGYEQYF.

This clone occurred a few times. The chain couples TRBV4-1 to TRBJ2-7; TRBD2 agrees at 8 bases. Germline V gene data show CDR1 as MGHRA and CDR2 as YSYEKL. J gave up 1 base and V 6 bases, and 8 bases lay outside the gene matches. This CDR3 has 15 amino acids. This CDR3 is CASSIAGGRSYEQYF. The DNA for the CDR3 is TGCGCCAGCAGTATCGCGGGGGGTAGATCCTACGAGCAGTACTTC.

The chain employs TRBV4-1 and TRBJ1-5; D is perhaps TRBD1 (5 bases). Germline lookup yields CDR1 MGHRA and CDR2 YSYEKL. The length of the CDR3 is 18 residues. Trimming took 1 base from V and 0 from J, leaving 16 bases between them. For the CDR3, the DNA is TGCGCCAGCAGCCAAGTAGGGGCATTTGATTATAGCAATCAGCCCCAGCATTTT. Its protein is CASSQVGAFDYSNQPQHF.

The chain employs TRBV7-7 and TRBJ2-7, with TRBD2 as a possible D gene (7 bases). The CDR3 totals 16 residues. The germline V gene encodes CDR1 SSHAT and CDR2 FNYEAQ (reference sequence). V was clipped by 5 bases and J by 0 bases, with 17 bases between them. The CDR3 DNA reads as TGTGCCAGCAGCCCAGGCCCTAGGGGGGGCTCCTACGAGCAGTACTTC. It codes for CASSPGPRGGSYEQYF.

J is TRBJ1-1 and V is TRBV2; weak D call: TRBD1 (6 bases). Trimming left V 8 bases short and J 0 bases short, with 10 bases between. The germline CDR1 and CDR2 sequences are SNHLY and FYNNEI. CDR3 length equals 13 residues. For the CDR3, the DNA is TGTGCCAGCCAGGACAGCCTGAACACTGAAGCTTTCTTT. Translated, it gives CASQDSLNTEAFF.

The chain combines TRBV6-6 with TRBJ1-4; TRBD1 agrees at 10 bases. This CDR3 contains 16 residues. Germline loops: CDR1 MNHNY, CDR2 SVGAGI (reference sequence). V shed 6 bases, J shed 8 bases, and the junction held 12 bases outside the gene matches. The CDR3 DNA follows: TGTGCCAGCAGATCAGACAGGGGGCGATTCAACGAAAAACTGTTTTTT. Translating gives CASRSDRGRFNEKLFF.

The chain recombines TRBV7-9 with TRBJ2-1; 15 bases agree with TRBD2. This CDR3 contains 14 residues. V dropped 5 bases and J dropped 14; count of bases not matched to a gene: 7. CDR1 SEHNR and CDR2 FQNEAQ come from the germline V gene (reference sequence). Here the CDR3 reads CASSPWTSGGEEFF. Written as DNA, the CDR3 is TGTGCCAGCAGCCCGTGGACTAGCGGGGGGGAGGAGTTCTTC.

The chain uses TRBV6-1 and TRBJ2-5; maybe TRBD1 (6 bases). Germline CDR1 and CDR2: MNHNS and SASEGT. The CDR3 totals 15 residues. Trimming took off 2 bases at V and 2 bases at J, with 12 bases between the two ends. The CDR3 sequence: CASSEPRDIQETQYF. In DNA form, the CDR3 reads TGTGCCAGCAGTGAACCCCGGGACATTCAAGAGACCCAGTACTTC.

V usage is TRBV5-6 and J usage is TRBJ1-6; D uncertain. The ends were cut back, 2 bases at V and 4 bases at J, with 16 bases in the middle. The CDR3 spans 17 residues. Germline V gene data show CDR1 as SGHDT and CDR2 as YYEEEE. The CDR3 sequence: CASSFLARDPYNSPLHF. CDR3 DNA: TGTGCCAGCAGCTTTCTAGCCCGGGATCCTTATAATTCACCCCTCCACTTT. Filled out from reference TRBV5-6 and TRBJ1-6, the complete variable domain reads DAGVTQSPTHLIKTRGQQVTLRCSPKSGHDTVSWYQQALGQGPQFIFQYYEEEERQRGNFPDRFSGHQFPNYSSELNVNALLLGDSALYLCASSFLARDPYNSPLHFGNGTRLTVT.

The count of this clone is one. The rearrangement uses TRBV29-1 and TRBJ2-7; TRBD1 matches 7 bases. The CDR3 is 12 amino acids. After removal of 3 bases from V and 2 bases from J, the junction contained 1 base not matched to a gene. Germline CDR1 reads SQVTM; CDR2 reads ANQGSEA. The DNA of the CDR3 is TGCAGCGTTGAGGGGACAGCCTACGAGCAGTACTTC. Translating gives CSVEGTAYEQYF.

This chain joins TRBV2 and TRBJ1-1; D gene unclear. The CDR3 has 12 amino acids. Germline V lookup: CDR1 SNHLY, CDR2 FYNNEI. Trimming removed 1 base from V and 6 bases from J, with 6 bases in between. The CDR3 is CASSEDTSEAFF. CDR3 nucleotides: TGTGCCAGCAGTGAAGACACCTCTGAAGCTTTCTTT.

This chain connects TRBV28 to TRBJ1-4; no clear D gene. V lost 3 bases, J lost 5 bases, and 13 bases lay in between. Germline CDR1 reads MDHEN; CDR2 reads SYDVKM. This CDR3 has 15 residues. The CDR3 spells CASSFTSLINEKLFF. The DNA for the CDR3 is TGTGCCAGCAGTTTTACGTCCCTAATAAATGAAAAACTGTTTTTT.

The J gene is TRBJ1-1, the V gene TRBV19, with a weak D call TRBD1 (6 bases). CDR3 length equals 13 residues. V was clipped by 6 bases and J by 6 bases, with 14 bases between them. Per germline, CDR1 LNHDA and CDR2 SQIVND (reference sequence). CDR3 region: CASSLQGLSEAFF. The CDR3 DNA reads TGTGCCAGTAGCTTACAGGGCCTCTCTGAAGCTTTCTTT.